This T cell receptor (beta chain) was sequenced during a study of blood T cell repertoires in COVID-19. Study details: The origin of the acute and convalescent COVID-19 samples was the United States, Italy and Spain.

Study processing details: The authors estimated nucleated cell counts from reference gene primer amplification. Here immunoSEQ multiplex PCR was the method, and the copy in TCRdb shows in-frame clones only, minus some. V, J and clone size are taken as reported in that table, and D and trimming were inferred from the DNA itself. In the table there are 300,000 to 350,000 clones, approximately 86% of which are singletons. Trimming at V came to 6 bases and at J to 4 bases, leaving 6 bases not matched to a gene. Germline assignment: CDR1 MNHEY and CDR2 SMNVEV (reference sequence). The CDR3 spans 15 residues.

Input material: peripheral blood. The sequence was obtained from a man between 18 and 35 years old with active or convalescent COVID-19. The chain links TRBV27 to TRBJ1-6, with TRBD1 matching 7 bases. The CDR3 sequence: CASSLTGVYNSPLHF. The DNA of the CDR3 is TGTGCCAGCAGCCTAACAGGGGTATATAATTCACCCCTCCACTTT.